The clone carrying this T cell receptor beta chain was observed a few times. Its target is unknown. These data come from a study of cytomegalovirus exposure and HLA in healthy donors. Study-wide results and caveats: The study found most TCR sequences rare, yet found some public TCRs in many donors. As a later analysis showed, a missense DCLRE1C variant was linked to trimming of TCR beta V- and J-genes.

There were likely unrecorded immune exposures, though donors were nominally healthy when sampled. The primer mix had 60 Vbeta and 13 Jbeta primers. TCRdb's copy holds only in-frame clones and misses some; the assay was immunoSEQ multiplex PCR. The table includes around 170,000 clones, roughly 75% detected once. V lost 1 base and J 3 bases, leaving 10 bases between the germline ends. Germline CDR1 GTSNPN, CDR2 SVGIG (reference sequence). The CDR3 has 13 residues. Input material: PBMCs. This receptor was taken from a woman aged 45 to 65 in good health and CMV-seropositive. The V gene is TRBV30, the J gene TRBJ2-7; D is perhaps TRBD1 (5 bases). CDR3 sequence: CAWSDRRVYEQYF. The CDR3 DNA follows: TGTGCCTGGAGTGACAGGAGAGTCTACGAGCAGTACTTC.